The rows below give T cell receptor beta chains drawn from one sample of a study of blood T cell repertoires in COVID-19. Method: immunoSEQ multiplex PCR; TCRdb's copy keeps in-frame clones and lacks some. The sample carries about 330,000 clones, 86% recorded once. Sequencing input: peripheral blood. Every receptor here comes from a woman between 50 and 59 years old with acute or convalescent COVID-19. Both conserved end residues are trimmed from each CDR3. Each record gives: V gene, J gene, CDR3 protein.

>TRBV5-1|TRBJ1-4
ASSLGQGDEKLF
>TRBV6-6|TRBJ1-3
ASSPRDRGNTIY
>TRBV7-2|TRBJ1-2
ASSLDPGQGIRGYT
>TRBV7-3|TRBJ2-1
ASSLMGSGNHEQF
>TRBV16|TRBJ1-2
ASSQSGTGAYGYT
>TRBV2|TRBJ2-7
ASRRDSPSYEQY
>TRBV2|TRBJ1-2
ASGTDNYGYT
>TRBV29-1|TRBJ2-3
SVAGQGSGDTQY
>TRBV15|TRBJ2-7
ATSRGGGGTGYEQY
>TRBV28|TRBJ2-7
ASSLPSGSSYEQY
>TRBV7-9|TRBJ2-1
ASSQPGLADPEQF
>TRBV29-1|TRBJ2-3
SVEDSGDTQY
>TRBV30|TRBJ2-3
AWSPSGITQY
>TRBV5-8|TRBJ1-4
ASSSTGTENEKLF
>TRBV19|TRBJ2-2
ASSVERPSFTGELF
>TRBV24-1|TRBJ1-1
ATSDFGGFEAF
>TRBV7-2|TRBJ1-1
ASSRDRDTEAF
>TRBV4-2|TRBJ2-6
ASSHAQVFSGANVLT
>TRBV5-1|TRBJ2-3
ASSVRLAGVTDTQY
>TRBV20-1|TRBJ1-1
GKGSNTEAF
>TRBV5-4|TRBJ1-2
ASSSADLDRGYT
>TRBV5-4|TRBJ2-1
ASSSSGSSYNEQF
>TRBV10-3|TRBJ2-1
AISGTSGEFYNEQF
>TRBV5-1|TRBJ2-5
ASSLGLAGQEETQY
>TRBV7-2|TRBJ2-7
ASSQQGLAAYEQY
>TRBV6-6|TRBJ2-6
ASRQRTGSRANVLT
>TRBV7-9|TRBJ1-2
ASSLWGTGGAGGSYT
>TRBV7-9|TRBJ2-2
ASSPWGLRGNTGELF
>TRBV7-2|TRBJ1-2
ASSSRTGINYGYT
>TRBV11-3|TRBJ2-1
ASSFLSGSFSNEQF
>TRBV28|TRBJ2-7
ASRQGNSYEQY
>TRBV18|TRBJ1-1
ASSPDRDTEAF
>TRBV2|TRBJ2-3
ASSSAGGGTDTQY
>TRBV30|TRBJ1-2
AWRAVAGLGNYGYT
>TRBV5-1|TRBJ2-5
ASSVARTQY
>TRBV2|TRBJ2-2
ASSTVRSSGELF
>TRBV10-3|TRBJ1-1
AIRSGQANTEAF
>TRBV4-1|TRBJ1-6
ASKPGTPDNSPLH
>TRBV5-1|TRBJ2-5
ASSLRLAARQETQY
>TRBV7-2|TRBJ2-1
ASSRLGGNEQF
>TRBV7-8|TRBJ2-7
ASSLSGQGTSYEQY
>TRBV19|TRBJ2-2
ASSSPGLNTGELF
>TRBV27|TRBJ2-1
ASSLNRGMV
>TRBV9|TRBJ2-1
ASSARQGAYNEQF
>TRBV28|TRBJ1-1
ASSPWGGTEAF
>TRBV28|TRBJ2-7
ASQAGLPFRY
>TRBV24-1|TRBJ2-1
ATSDRGLGHNEQF
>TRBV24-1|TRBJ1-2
ATSDLRDGDYGYT
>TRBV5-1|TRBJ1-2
ASGRTDLYGYT
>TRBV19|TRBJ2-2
ASSARQNTGELF
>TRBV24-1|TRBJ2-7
ATSDRGTYEQY
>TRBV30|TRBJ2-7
AWTLLAGGELTY